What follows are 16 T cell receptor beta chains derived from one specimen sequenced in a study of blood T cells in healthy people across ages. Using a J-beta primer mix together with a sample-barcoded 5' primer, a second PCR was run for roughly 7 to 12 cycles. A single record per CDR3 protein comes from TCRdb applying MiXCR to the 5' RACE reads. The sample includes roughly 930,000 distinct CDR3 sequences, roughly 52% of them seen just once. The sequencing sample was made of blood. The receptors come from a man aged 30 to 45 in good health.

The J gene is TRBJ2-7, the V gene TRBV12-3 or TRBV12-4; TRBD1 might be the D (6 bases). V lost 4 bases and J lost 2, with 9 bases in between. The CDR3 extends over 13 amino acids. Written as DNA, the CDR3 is TGTGCCAGCAGTTGGACAGACCCCTACGAGCAGTACTTC. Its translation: CASSWTDPYEQYF.

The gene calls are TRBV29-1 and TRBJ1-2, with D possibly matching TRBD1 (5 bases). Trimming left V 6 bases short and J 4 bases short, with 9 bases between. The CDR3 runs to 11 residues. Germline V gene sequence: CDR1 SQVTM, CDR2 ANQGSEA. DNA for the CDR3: TGCAGCGTCGCAGGGATCTATGGCTACACCTTC. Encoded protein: CSVAGIYGYTF.

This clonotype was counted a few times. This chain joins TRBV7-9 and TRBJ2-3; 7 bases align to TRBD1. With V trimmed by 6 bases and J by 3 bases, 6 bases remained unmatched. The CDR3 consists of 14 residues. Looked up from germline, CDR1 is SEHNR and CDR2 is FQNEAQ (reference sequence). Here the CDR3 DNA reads TGTGCCAGCAGTCAGGGGGTCGTGACAGATACGCAGTATTTT. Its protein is CASSQGVVTDTQYF.

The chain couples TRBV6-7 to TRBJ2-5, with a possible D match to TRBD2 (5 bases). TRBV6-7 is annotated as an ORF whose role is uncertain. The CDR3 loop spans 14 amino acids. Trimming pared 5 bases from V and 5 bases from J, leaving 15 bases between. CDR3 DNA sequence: TGTGCCAGCAGTCAAGGACCAGCGGAGGAGACCCAGTACTTC. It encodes CASSQGPAEETQYF.

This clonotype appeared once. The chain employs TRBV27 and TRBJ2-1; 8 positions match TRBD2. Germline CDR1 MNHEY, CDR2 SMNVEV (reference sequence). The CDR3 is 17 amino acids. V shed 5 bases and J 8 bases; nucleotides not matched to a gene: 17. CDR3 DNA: TGTGCCAGCAGTCCCAACCAGAGAAGCGGGAGTCGTGATGAGCAGTTCTTC. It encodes CASSPNQRSGSRDEQFF.

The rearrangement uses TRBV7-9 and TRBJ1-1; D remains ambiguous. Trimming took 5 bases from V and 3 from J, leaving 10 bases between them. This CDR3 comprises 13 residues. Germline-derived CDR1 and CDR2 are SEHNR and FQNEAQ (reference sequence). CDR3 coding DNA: TGTGCCAGCAGCGTCCAACAAGACACTGAAGCTTTCTTT. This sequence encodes CASSVQQDTEAFF. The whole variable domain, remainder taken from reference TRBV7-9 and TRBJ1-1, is DTGVSQNPRHKITKRGQNVTFRCDPISEHNRLYWYRQTLGQGPEFLTYFQNEAQLEKSRLLSDRFSAERPKGSFSTLEIQRTEQGDSAMYLCASSVQQDTEAFFGQGTRLTVV.

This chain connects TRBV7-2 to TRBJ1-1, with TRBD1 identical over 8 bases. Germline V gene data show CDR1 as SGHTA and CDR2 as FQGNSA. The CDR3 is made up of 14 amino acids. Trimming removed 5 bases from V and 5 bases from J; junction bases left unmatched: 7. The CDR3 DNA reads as TGTGCCAGCAGCCCTCAGGGGGCGCTTACTGAAGCTTTCTTT. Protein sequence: CASSPQGALTEAFF.

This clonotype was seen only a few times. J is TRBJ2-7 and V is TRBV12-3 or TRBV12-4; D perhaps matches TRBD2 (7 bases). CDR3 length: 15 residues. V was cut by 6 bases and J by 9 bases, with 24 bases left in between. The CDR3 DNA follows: TGTGCCAGCAGCCCAGGGGAGGGGCCGATGGGAGGGCAGTACTTC. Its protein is CASSPGEGPMGGQYF.

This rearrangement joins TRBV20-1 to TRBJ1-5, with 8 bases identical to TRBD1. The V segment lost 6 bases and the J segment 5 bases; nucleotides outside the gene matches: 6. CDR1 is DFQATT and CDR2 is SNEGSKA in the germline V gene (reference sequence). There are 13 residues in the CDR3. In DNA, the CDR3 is TGCAGTGCCATACAGGGGGGTCATCAGCCCCAGCATTTT. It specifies CSAIQGGHQPQHF.

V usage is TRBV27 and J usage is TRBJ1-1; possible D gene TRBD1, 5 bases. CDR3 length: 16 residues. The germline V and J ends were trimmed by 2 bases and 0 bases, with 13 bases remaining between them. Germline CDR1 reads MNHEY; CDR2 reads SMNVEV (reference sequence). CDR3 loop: CASSLETGRLNTEAFF. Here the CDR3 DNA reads TGTGCCAGCAGTTTAGAGACGGGACGGCTGAACACTGAAGCTTTCTTT.

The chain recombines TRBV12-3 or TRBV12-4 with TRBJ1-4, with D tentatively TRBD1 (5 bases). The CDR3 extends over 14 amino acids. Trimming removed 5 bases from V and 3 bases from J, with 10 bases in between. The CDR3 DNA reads TGTGCCAGCAGTGCGGGGGTTCCTAATGAAAAACTGTTTTTT. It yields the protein CASSAGVPNEKLFF.

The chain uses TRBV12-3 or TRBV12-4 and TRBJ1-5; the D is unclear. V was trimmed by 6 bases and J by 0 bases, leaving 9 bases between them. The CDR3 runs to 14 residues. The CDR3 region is CASSNTDSNQPQHF. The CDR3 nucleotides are TGTGCCAGCAGCAACACGGATAGCAATCAGCCCCAGCATTTT.

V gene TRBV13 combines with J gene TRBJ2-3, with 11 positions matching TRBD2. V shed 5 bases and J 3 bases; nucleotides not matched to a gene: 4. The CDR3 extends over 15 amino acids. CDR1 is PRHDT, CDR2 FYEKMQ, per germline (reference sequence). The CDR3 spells CASSGGLADTDTQYF. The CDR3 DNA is TGTGCCAGCAGCGGGGGACTAGCGGATACAGATACGCAGTATTTT.

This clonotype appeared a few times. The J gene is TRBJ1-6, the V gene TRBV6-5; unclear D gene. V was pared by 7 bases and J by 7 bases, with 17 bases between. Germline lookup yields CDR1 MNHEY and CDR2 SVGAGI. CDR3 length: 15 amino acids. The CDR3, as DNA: TGTGCCAGCACCTACGACGCTGCCCTCAATTCACCCCTCCACTTT. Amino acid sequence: CASTYDAALNSPLHF.

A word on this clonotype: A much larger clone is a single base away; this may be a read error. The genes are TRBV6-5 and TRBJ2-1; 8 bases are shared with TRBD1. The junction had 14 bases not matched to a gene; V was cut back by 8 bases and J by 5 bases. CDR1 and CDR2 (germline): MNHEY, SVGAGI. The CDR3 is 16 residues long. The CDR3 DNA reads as TGTGCCAGCGGGACCTTCAGGGGGCGAGGGCACAATGAGCAGTTCTTC. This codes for CASGTFRGRGHNEQFF.

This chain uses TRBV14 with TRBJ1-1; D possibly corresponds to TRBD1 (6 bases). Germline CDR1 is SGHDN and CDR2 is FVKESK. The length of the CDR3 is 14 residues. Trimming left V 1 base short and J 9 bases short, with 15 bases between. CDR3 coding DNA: TGTGCCAGCAGCCAAGCATCGAAGGGGACAAAAGCTTTCTTT. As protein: CASSQASKGTKAFF.